This is a list of T cell receptor beta chains from one sample in a study of T cell repertoires in cytomegalovirus infection. For these TCRs, the target antigens are not known. One entry per CDR3 protein, called by TCRdb with MiXCR from the reads. The sample shows hundreds of thousands of distinct CDR3 sequences, 33% of them seen only once. The sample in question was cultured PBMCs, obtained from culture after CMV antigen stimulation. Receptor source: a human donor in good health (CMV status not recorded). Some clones in this sample may be carry-over from other donors' samples. CDR3s include the opening cysteine and the closing phenylalanine or tryptophan. Each record gives: D gene, V gene, J gene, clone size, CDR3 DNA, CDR3 protein. A D gene is named only where the DNA matches it firmly. Clone size is shown for a subset of rows, as once, few, many or a class of expanded clone.

D: TRBD1
V: TRBV15
J: TRBJ2-7
size: -
DNA: TGTGCCACCAGCCTTCGGGACAGACCCTACGAGCAGTACTTC
CDR3: CATSLRDRPYEQYF

D: TRBD1
V: TRBV6-1
J: TRBJ1-1
size: -
DNA: TGTGCCAGCAGTGAAGCAGGGGGCCCTGAAGCTTTCTTT
CDR3: CASSEAGGPEAFF

D: -
V: TRBV12-3/TRBV12-4
J: TRBJ1-1
size: once
DNA: TGTGCCAGCAGGGATAACAGGGATGAAGCTTTCTTT
CDR3: CASRDNRDEAFF

D: TRBD1
V: TRBV6-2/TRBV6-3
J: TRBJ2-3
size: -
DNA: TGTGCCAGCTCCCACGTGGGACAGGGGGTACTGACAGATACGCAGTATTTT
CDR3: CASSHVGQGVLTDTQYF

D: TRBD2
V: TRBV7-2
J: TRBJ2-3
size: many
DNA: TGTGCCAGCATCCTCCGGGCGGGACTAGGCACAGATACGCAGTATTTT
CDR3: CASILRAGLGTDTQYF

D: -
V: TRBV7-2
J: TRBJ1-2
size: many
DNA: TGTGCCAGCAGCCCGGGCCCCATATATGGGGGCTACACCTTC
CDR3: CASSPGPIYGGYTF

D: TRBD2
V: TRBV4-3
J: TRBJ2-1
size: -
DNA: TGCGCCAGCAGCCTTATGACTAGCGGGAGGGCCAATGAGCAGTTCTTC
CDR3: CASSLMTSGRANEQFF

D: -
V: TRBV7-9
J: TRBJ2-1
size: few
DNA: TGTGCCAGCAGCCCGTGGCCGGGACCAACCTACAATGAGCAGTTCTTC
CDR3: CASSPWPGPTYNEQFF

D: -
V: TRBV27
J: TRBJ1-1
size: few
DNA: TGTGCCAGCAGGAAGGGCGGGTACGGTGAAGCTTTCTTT
CDR3: CASRKGGYGEAFF

D: TRBD2
V: TRBV19
J: TRBJ2-2
size: -
DNA: TGTGCCAGTAATTCCCTAGCGGGAGTAACCACCGGGGAGCTGTTTTTT
CDR3: CASNSLAGVTTGELFF

D: -
V: TRBV7-4
J: TRBJ2-3
size: -
DNA: TGTGCCAGCAGCTTTCTCCCTAGCGTCCTCACAGATACGCAGTATTTT
CDR3: CASSFLPSVLTDTQYF

D: TRBD2
V: TRBV7-6
J: TRBJ2-1
size: -
DNA: TGTGCCAGCAGCCTAGGGACTAGCGGGAGGCAGGATGAGCAGTTCTTC
CDR3: CASSLGTSGRQDEQFF

D: -
V: TRBV20-1
J: TRBJ1-4
size: -
DNA: TGCAGTGCTAGAACGGGGGCGCTTGTAGATGAAAAACTGTTTTTT
CDR3: CSARTGALVDEKLFF

D: TRBD1
V: TRBV7-9
J: TRBJ1-1
size: few
DNA: TGTGCCAGCAGCTTTCGGGACAGTGAAGCTTTCTTT
CDR3: CASSFRDSEAFF

D: -
V: TRBV20-1
J: TRBJ2-2
size: few
DNA: TGCAGTGCTGCCCCGGGCGGAGCGAACACCGGGGAGCTGTTTTTT
CDR3: CSAAPGGANTGELFF

D: TRBD2
V: TRBV19
J: TRBJ2-1
size: -
DNA: TGTGCCAGTAGTGGGTTTGGGACTAACAATGAGCAGTTCTTC
CDR3: CASSGFGTNNEQFF

D: TRBD1
V: TRBV9
J: TRBJ2-5
size: -
DNA: TGTGCCAGCAGCGTGTACGGGACAGGAGAGACCCAGTACTTC
CDR3: CASSVYGTGETQYF

D: TRBD2
V: TRBV7-2
J: TRBJ2-3
size: many
DNA: TGTGCCAGCAGCCCAAGGACTAGCGGGAGGTTTCTGACAGATACGCAGTATTTT
CDR3: CASSPRTSGRFLTDTQYF

D: -
V: TRBV7-3
J: TRBJ2-2
size: once
DNA: TGTGCCAGCAGCTTAGGGGGACACCCCACCGGGGAGCTGTTTTTT
CDR3: CASSLGGHPTGELFF

D: -
V: TRBV12-3/TRBV12-4
J: TRBJ1-6
size: few
DNA: TGTGCCAGCAGACAGGAACGTTCACCCCTCCACTTT
CDR3: CASRQERSPLHF

D: TRBD2
V: TRBV5-4
J: TRBJ2-2
size: many
DNA: TGTGCCAGCAGCTTGGCGGGGGGGTCCGGGGAGCTGTTTTTT
CDR3: CASSLAGGSGELFF

D: -
V: TRBV4-3
J: TRBJ1-6
size: -
DNA: TGCGCCAGCAGCCAAGATATGGGGAGCTCCTATAATTCACCCCTCCACTTT
CDR3: CASSQDMGSSYNSPLHF

D: -
V: TRBV12-3/TRBV12-4
J: TRBJ1-6
size: -
DNA: TGTGCCAGCAGTTTCAGGGACGCCGGAGGATCACCCCTCCACTTT
CDR3: CASSFRDAGGSPLHF

D: TRBD2
V: TRBV29-1
J: TRBJ2-2
size: -
DNA: TGCAGCGTATATCTAGCGGGAGGGCCTGGCACCGGGGAGCTGTTTTTT
CDR3: CSVYLAGGPGTGELFF

D: -
V: TRBV24-1
J: TRBJ1-2
size: -
DNA: TGTGCCACCAGTGATTTACACCACAGGGATGGCTACACCTTC
CDR3: CATSDLHHRDGYTF

D: -
V: TRBV24-1
J: TRBJ2-1
size: -
DNA: TGTGCCACCAGTGACCCGGGGATTAATGAGCAGTTCTTC
CDR3: CATSDPGINEQFF

D: TRBD1
V: TRBV27
J: TRBJ2-5
size: few
DNA: TGTGCCAGCAGTTACTCACAGGGGGCCCCAGAGACCCAGTACTTC
CDR3: CASSYSQGAPETQYF

D: TRBD1
V: TRBV7-2
J: TRBJ1-4
size: -
DNA: TGTGCCAGCAGCATTTCCGGGACAGCGGGGGAAAAACTGTTTTTT
CDR3: CASSISGTAGEKLFF

D: -
V: TRBV6-1
J: TRBJ2-3
size: once
DNA: TGTGCCAGCAGCCAACGCGCGGGCGAGGATACGCAGTATTTT
CDR3: CASSQRAGEDTQYF

D: TRBD1
V: TRBV19
J: TRBJ1-1
size: -
DNA: TGTGCCAGTAGCGCGACAGGGCAAACTGAAGCTTTCTTT
CDR3: CASSATGQTEAFF

D: TRBD1
V: TRBV12-3/TRBV12-4
J: TRBJ2-7
size: -
DNA: TGTGCCAGCAGTTCCGGACAGGTTAGCCCCTACGAGCAGTACTTC
CDR3: CASSSGQVSPYEQYF

D: -
V: TRBV7-2
J: TRBJ2-5
size: few
DNA: TGTGCCAGCAGCTTAGGCGGTCACGTAGGGGAGACCCAGTACTTC
CDR3: CASSLGGHVGETQYF

D: -
V: TRBV24-1
J: TRBJ1-4
size: -
DNA: TGTGCCACCAGTGATCGGTCCGCAACTAATGAAAAACTGTTTTTT
CDR3: CATSDRSATNEKLFF

D: TRBD2
V: TRBV12-5
J: TRBJ2-2
size: -
DNA: TGTGCTAGTGGTTCCCAAGGACTAGCGGTCGGCGGGTACACCGGGGAGCTGTTTTTT
CDR3: CASGSQGLAVGGYTGELFF

D: -
V: TRBV7-9
J: TRBJ1-1
size: few
DNA: TGTGCCAGCAGCGTTACGGGGAGGGCAGGGGACCTGAACACTGAAGCTTTCTTT
CDR3: CASSVTGRAGDLNTEAFF

D: -
V: TRBV7-2
J: TRBJ1-4
size: few
DNA: TGTGCCAGCAGCTTAACTTTGGTCTGGGAAAAACTGTTTTTT
CDR3: CASSLTLVWEKLFF

D: -
V: TRBV7-2
J: TRBJ1-2
size: -
DNA: TGTGCCAGCGCCCCTAACGACAACAACTATGGCTACACCTTC
CDR3: CASAPNDNNYGYTF

D: -
V: TRBV7-8
J: TRBJ2-7
size: -
DNA: TGTGCCAGCAGCTTAGGTCCCTTCCGAACAACAGTCGAGCAGTACTTC
CDR3: CASSLGPFRTTVEQYF

D: TRBD1
V: TRBV7-8
J: TRBJ2-5
size: -
DNA: TGTGACAGCAGCCAGGGGGCGGGAACTCACCAAGAGACCCAGTACTTC
CDR3: CDSSQGAGTHQETQYF

D: TRBD1
V: TRBV2
J: TRBJ2-7
size: few
DNA: TGTGCCAGCAGCCAGACAGGGAGCTCCTACGAGCAGTACTTC
CDR3: CASSQTGSSYEQYF

D: -
V: TRBV5-4
J: TRBJ2-1
size: -
DNA: TGTGCCAGCAGCCACCGGACACCCAATGAGCAGTTCTTC
CDR3: CASSHRTPNEQFF

D: -
V: TRBV7-2
J: TRBJ1-2
size: -
DNA: TGTGCCAGCAGCCCTGACCTGGGCTACACCTTC
CDR3: CASSPDLGYTF

D: TRBD2
V: TRBV20-1
J: TRBJ2-1
size: few
DNA: TGCAGTGCTACGGGGACTAGCGGGACCGACTCCTACAATGAGCAGTTCTTC
CDR3: CSATGTSGTDSYNEQFF

D: -
V: TRBV28
J: TRBJ1-2
size: -
DNA: TGTGCCAGCAGTTCGCTGGGGGGGTGGAGTGGCTACACCTTC
CDR3: CASSSLGGWSGYTF

D: -
V: TRBV4-3
J: TRBJ1-5
size: few
DNA: TGCGCCAGCAGCGGAGGGCCAGGCGATCAGCCCCAGCATTTT
CDR3: CASSGGPGDQPQHF

D: -
V: TRBV20-1
J: TRBJ1-5
size: -
DNA: TGCAGTGCTAGAACGCCTAATCAGCCCCAGCATTTT
CDR3: CSARTPNQPQHF